What follows are 8 T cell receptor beta chains derived from one specimen sequenced in a study of cytomegalovirus exposure and HLA in healthy donors. With 60 Vbeta and 13 Jbeta primers, the PCR was carried out. Assay: immunoSEQ multiplex PCR; the TCRdb copy retains only in-frame clones and omits some. There are some 170,000 clones in the sample; roughly 79% occur only once, and 13% lies in the top ten. Specimen: PBMCs. The receptors were sampled from a woman aged 45 to 65 in good health and CMV-seronegative.

The chain uses TRBV10-2 and TRBJ1-1; maybe TRBD1 (5 bases). Germline CDR1 is WSHSY and CDR2 is SAAADI. The germline V and J ends were trimmed by 6 bases and 3 bases, with 14 bases remaining between them. There are 14 residues in the CDR3. The CDR3 sequence is CASRTSGGDTEAFF. The CDR3 coding sequence is TGCGCCAGCAGGACTTCAGGAGGGGACACTGAAGCTTTCTTT.

This chain joins TRBV5-1 and TRBJ1-5, with D tentatively TRBD1 (6 bases). Trimming removed 4 bases at V and 3 bases at J, with 14 bases between. CDR1 and CDR2 from the germline V gene are SGHRS and YFSETQ. The CDR3 runs 15 residues. The CDR3 region has the DNA TGCGCCAGCAGCGTAGGGGGATTGGACAATCAGCCCCAGCATTTT. Protein product: CASSVGGLDNQPQHF.

A few counts support this clone. In nucleotides, the CDR3 is TGTGCCAGCAGCTTAAGGGGCACCATATATTTT. This translates into CASSLRGTIYF. This chain connects TRBV5-8 to TRBJ1-3, with D possibly matching TRBD1 (5 bases). Germline CDR1 is SGHTS and CDR2 is YDEGEE. CDR3 length: 11 amino acids. Trimming shortened V by 2 bases and J by 9 bases, and 6 bases separated the two germline ends.

This clone was found a few times. The chain combines TRBV19 with TRBJ2-3, with 10 bases identical to TRBD1. The CDR3 consists of 15 residues. Germline values: CDR1 LNHDA, CDR2 SQIVND (reference sequence). Germline trimming cut 5 bases from V and 5 bases from J; bases unmatched to any gene: 7. CDR3 DNA: TGTGCCAGTAGTGCCAGGGGGACAGGGGTAGATACGCAGTATTTT. Translation gives CASSARGTGVDTQYF.

The rearrangement joins TRBV27 to TRBJ2-7; D might be TRBD2 (7 bases). With 7 bases removed from V and 0 bases from J, the gap between germline ends came to 10 bases. Germline lookup yields CDR1 MNHEY and CDR2 SMNVEV (reference sequence). This CDR3 is built from 13 residues. CDR3 in DNA: TGTGCCAGCAAGGGGGGGAACTCCTACGAGCAGTACTTC. Amino acid sequence: CASKGGNSYEQYF.

In DNA form, the CDR3 reads TGCGCCAGCAGCTTGACTGGGAGTGGTGAAAAACTGTTTTTT. As protein: CASSLTGSGEKLFF. This chain joins TRBV5-1 and TRBJ1-4; D gene uncertain. With 1 base removed from V and 7 bases from J, the gap between germline ends came to 11 bases. Germline CDR1 is SGHRS and CDR2 is YFSETQ. The CDR3 loop spans 14 amino acids. Full variable domain (rest looked up from reference TRBV5-1 and TRBJ1-4): KAGVTQTPRYLIKTRGQQVTLSCSPISGHRSVSWYQQTPGQGLQFLFEYFSETQRNKGNFPGRFSGRQFSNSRSEMNVSTLELGDSALYLCASSLTGSGEKLFFGSGTQLSVL.

The V gene is TRBV4-1, the J gene TRBJ2-1; 12 nucleotides align to TRBD1. The CDR3 is 15 residues long. Germline V gene lookup returns CDR1 MGHRA and CDR2 YSYEKL. The junction had 3 bases not matched to a gene; V was cut back by 4 bases and J by 5 bases. The CDR3 nucleotides are TGCGCCAGCAGCCCGGGACAGGGGGCAGACAATGAGCAGTTCTTC. It translates to CASSPGQGADNEQFF.

The rearrangement links TRBV5-6 to TRBJ2-1; D is possibly TRBD2 (5 bases). The germline V gene encodes CDR1 SGHDT and CDR2 YYEEEE. Deletions cut 5 bases from V and 5 bases from J, with 5 bases between. This CDR3 comprises 11 residues. CDR3 sequence: CASRTNNEQFF. CDR3 DNA: TGTGCCAGCAGGACTAACAATGAGCAGTTCTTC.